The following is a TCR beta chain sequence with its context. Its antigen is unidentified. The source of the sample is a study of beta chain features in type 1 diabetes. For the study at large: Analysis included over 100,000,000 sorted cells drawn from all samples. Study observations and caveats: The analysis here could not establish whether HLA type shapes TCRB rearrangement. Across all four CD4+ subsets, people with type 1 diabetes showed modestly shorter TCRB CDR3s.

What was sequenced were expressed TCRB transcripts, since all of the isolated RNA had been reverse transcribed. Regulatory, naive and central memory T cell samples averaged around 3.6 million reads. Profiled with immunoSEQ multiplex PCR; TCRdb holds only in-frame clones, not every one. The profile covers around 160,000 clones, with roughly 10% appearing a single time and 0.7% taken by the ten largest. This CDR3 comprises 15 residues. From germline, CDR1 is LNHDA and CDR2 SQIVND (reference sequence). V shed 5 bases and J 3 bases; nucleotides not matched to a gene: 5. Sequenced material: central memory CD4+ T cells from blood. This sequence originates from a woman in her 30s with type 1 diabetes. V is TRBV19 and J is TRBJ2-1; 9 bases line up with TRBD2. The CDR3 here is CASSPTTSGYNEQFF. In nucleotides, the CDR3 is TGTGCCAGTAGTCCTACGACTAGCGGCTACAATGAGCAGTTCTTC.